This T cell receptor (beta chain) was sequenced for a study of cytomegalovirus exposure and HLA in healthy donors. V was clipped by 4 bases and J by 6 bases; unmatched bases: 6. Germline lookup yields CDR1 SGHRS and CDR2 YFSETQ. The CDR3 spans 14 residues. Researchers ran the PCR with 60 Vbeta and 13 Jbeta primers. Method: immunoSEQ multiplex PCR; TCRdb's copy keeps in-frame clones and lacks some. This sample carries 100,000 to 150,000 clones, about 70% of them seen once, and the ten largest clones take less than 4.5%. The chain recombines TRBV5-1 with TRBJ1-5, with 8 positions matching TRBD1. The sequence derives from a woman aged 40 to 50 in good health and CMV-seronegative. Material for sequencing was PBMCs. The CDR3 here is CASSPGQGPQPQHF. CDR3 nucleotides: TGCGCCAGCAGCCCTGGACAGGGTCCTCAGCCCCAGCATTTT.